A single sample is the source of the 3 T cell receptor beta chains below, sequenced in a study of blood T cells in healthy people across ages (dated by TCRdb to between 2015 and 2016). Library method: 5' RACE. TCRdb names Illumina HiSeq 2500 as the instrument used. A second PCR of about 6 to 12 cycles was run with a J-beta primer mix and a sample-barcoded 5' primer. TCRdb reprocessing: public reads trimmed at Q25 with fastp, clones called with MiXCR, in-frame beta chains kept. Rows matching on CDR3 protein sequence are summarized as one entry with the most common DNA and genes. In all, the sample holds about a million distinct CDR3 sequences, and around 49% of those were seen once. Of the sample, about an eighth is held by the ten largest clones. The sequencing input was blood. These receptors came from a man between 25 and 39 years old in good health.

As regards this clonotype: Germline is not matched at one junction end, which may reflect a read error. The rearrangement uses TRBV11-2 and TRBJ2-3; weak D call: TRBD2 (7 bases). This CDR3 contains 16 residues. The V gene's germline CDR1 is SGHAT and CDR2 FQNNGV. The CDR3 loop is CASSLGAGASTGTQYF. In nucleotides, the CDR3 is TGTGCCAGCAGCTTAGGGGCGGGGGCGAGCACAGGTACGCAGTATTTT. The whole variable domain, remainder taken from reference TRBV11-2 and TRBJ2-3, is EAGVAQSPRYKIIEKRQSVAFWCNPISGHATLYWYQQILGQGPKLLIQFQNNGVVDDSQLPKDRFSAERLKGVDSTLKIQPAKLEDSAVYLCASSLGAGASTGTQYFGPGTRLTVL.

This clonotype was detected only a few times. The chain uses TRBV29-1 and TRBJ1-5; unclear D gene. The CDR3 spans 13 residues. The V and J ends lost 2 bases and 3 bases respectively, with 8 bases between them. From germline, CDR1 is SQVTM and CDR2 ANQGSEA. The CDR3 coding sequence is TGCAGCGTTGAACACTATATCAATCAGCCCCAGCATTTT. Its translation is CSVEHYINQPQHF.

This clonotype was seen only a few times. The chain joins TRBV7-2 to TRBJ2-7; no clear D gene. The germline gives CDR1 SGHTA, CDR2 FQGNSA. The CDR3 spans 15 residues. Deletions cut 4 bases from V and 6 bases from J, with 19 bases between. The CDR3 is CASSSLGLSLGEQYF. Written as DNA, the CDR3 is TGTGCCAGCAGCTCCCTCGGGCTGTCCCTAGGCGAGCAGTACTTC. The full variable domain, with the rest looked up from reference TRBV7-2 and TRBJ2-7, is GAGVSQSPSNKVTEKGKDVELRCDPISGHTALYWYRQSLGQGLEFLIYFQGNSAPDKSGLPSDRFSAERTGGSVSTLTIQRTQQEDSAVYLCASSSLGLSLGEQYFGPGTRLTVT.